Sequencing of this T cell receptor (beta chain) was carried out in a study of shared clonotypes between healthy human individuals. Study-wide context: Donors, aged 18 to 49, were a couple of women and three men.

This CDR3 region has 15 residues. The V gene end was trimmed by 0 bases and the J gene end by 3 bases; junction bases not matched to a gene: 2. CDR1 SGHTS and CDR2 YDEGEE come from the germline V gene. CD8 memory pooled CD45RO+ cells and CCR7-negative CD45RA+ TemRA cells. Using immunoSEQ multiplex PCR, the repertoire was profiled, and TCRdb retains in-frame clones only, with some absent. The sample lists fewer than 850,000 clones, around 90% occurring once. Sequencing used memory CD8+ T cells from PBMCs. The subset is: CD45RO+ cells pooled with CCR7-negative TemRA cells. The rearrangement joins TRBV5-8 to TRBJ2-1; TRBD2 agrees at 8 bases. The receptor's source is a man aged 18 to 30 in good health. Some clones in this sample may be carry-over from other donors' samples. The CDR3 region has the DNA TGTGCCAGCAGCTTGGAAGCGGGAGTCTACAATGAGCAGTTCTTC. Protein sequence: CASSLEAGVYNEQFF.